Presented here are 25 T cell receptor beta chains from one specimen sequenced in a study of shared clonotypes between healthy human individuals. Repertoires were generated with immunoSEQ multiplex PCR, while TCRdb's copy carries only in-frame clones and drops some. This sample yields approximately 2.1 million clones, of which roughly 93% are seen a single time; 0.35% to 0.5% belongs to the top ten. Sequences were obtained from naive CD4+ T cells from PBMCs. Subset indicated: CD45RA+ positively selected. These receptors were collected from a man aged 18 to 30 in good health. Some clones in this sample may be carry-over from other donors' samples.

With regard to this clone: The sample has other DNA sequences that encode this CDR3 too. This chain uses TRBV7-9 with TRBJ2-1; D unclear. The CDR3 runs 14 residues. The germline CDR1 and CDR2 sequences are SEHNR and FQNEAQ (reference sequence). Trimming took off 1 base at V and 0 bases at J, with 4 bases between the two ends. Here the CDR3 reads CASSLGGSYNEQFF. Here the CDR3 DNA reads TGTGCCAGCAGCTTAGGGGGCTCCTACAATGAGCAGTTCTTC.

J is TRBJ1-2 and V is TRBV11-2; 11 bases match TRBD1. Germline V gene sequence: CDR1 SGHAT, CDR2 FQNNGV. The J segment lost 4 bases and the V segment lost 1 base, leaving 2 bases of the junction unmatched. This CDR3 is 15 amino acids long. CDR3 sequence reads: CASSLVGTGGYGYTF. The CDR3 bases are TGTGCCAGCAGCTTAGTGGGGACAGGGGGCTATGGCTACACCTTC. The full variable domain, with the rest looked up from reference TRBV11-2 and TRBJ1-2, is EAGVAQSPRYKIIEKRQSVAFWCNPISGHATLYWYQQILGQGPKLLIQFQNNGVVDDSQLPKDRFSAERLKGVDSTLKIQPAKLEDSAVYLCASSLVGTGGYGYTFGSGTRLTVV.

The genes are TRBV20-1 and TRBJ2-7, with D possibly matching TRBD1 (5 bases). This CDR3 has 11 residues. The V gene lost 3 bases and the J gene lost 13 bases, with 16 bases spanning the gap. The V gene's germline CDR1 is DFQATT and CDR2 SNEGSKA (reference sequence). The CDR3 bases are TGCAGTGCTAGTACAGGTTCCACCCCATACTTC. As protein: CSASTGSTPYF.

The chain is built from TRBV10-3 and TRBJ2-7; TRBD2 is a possible D gene (6 bases). Germline V gene data show CDR1 as ENHRY and CDR2 as SYGVKD. The CDR3 extends over 14 amino acids. Trimming left V 2 bases short and J 0 bases short, with 8 bases between. The CDR3 protein is CAISEDGSSYEQYF. DNA of the CDR3: TGTGCCATCAGTGAGGACGGGAGCTCCTACGAGCAGTACTTC.

The chain couples TRBV11-2 to TRBJ1-2, with D unresolved. Deletions cut 3 bases from V and 2 bases from J, with 19 bases between. CDR3 length equals 17 residues. CDR1 and CDR2 from the germline V gene are SGHAT and FQNNGV. CDR3 DNA: TGTGCCAGCAGCTTCCTACAAAGACCTTCTTGGAACTATGGCTACACCTTC. Protein product: CASSFLQRPSWNYGYTF.

The genes are TRBV7-2 and TRBJ2-3; D gene unclear. In germline, CDR1 is SGHTA, CDR2 FQGNSA. V was pared by 1 base and J by 2 bases, with 7 bases between. The CDR3 has 14 residues. CDR3 in DNA: TGTGCCAGCAGCTTAGACCCCACCACAGATACGCAGTATTTT. This gives the protein CASSLDPTTDTQYF.

V gene TRBV30 combines with J gene TRBJ1-5, with D tentatively TRBD1 (6 bases). V was clipped by 0 bases and J by 6 bases, with 12 bases between them. CDR1 and CDR2 from the germline V gene are GTSNPN and SVGIG (reference sequence). The CDR3 spans 14 residues. The CDR3 sequence: CAWSVGGGFQPQHF. The DNA of the CDR3 is TGTGCCTGGAGTGTAGGGGGGGGTTTTCAGCCCCAGCATTTT.

The chain joins TRBV18 to TRBJ2-1, with 7 nucleotides matching TRBD1. With V trimmed by 6 bases and J by 6 bases, 11 bases remained unmatched. The CDR3 runs 15 residues. Looked up from germline, CDR1 is KGHSH and CDR2 is LQKENI. The CDR3, as DNA: TGTGCCAGCTCGCCGACCCGGGACAGATCCAATGAGCAGTTCTTC. Translated, it gives CASSPTRDRSNEQFF.

CDR3 sequence: CASSRRVPQETQYF. As DNA, the CDR3 is TGTGCCAGCAGCCGGAGGGTGCCCCAAGAGACCCAGTACTTC. The J gene is TRBJ2-5, the V gene TRBV5-6; maybe TRBD2 (6 bases). CDR3 length equals 14 residues. Germline CDR1 and CDR2: SGHDT and YYEEEE. V lost 4 bases, J lost 1 base, and 11 bases lay in between.

V usage is TRBV28 and J usage is TRBJ2-1; 9 bases are shared with TRBD1. The germline CDR1 and CDR2 sequences are MDHEN and SYDVKM. V shed 5 bases, J shed 5 bases, and the junction held 7 bases outside the gene matches. The CDR3 loop spans 15 amino acids. The DNA of the CDR3 is TGTGCCAGCAGTCAACCCGGGACAGGGAACAATGAGCAGTTCTTC. Encoded protein: CASSQPGTGNNEQFF.

This chain joins TRBV6-1 and TRBJ1-2; 8 nucleotides line up with TRBD1. Germline V gene sequence: CDR1 MNHNS, CDR2 SASEGT. CDR3 length: 16 amino acids. Trimming cost V 2 bases and J 8 bases; bases outside gene matches: 13. The chain's CDR3 is CASSEYGDDRGDGYTF. The CDR3 DNA sequence: TGTGCCAGCAGTGAATATGGAGACGACAGGGGTGACGGCTACACCTTC.

The chain recombines TRBV5-1 with TRBJ1-1, with D perhaps matching TRBD1 (5 bases). V lost 4 bases to trimming and J lost 6 bases, with 16 bases between them. The CDR3 is 14 residues long. Looked up from germline, CDR1 is SGHRS and CDR2 is YFSETQ. The CDR3 DNA is TGCGCCAGCAGCCCACAGGCAGGGTCGGCTGAAGCTTTCTTT. Translated: CASSPQAGSAEAFF.

This clone was detected once. This chain joins TRBV5-1 and TRBJ1-1; 7 bases align to TRBD1. The CDR3 consists of 15 residues. The J segment lost 4 bases and the V segment lost 1 base, leaving 7 bases of the junction unmatched. Germline-derived CDR1 and CDR2 are SGHRS and YFSETQ. The CDR3 sequence is CASSLPQGVTTEAFF. The CDR3, as DNA: TGCGCCAGCAGCTTGCCCCAGGGGGTGACCACTGAAGCTTTCTTT.

The CDR3 DNA sequence: TGCAGCGTTGTCGGCGGGGCTATTTACGAGCAGTACTTC. Its translation is CSVVGGAIYEQYF. The gene calls are TRBV29-1 and TRBJ2-7; possibly TRBD2 for D (6 bases). The CDR3 is 13 amino acids. Germline V gene data show CDR1 as SQVTM and CDR2 as ANQGSEA. Trimming took off 4 bases at V and 4 bases at J, with 14 bases between the two ends.

The CDR3 loop reads CASGENRGGYTEAFF. Written as DNA, the CDR3 is TGTGCCAGCGGAGAAAACCGGGGAGGGTACACTGAAGCTTTCTTT. The genes are TRBV18 and TRBJ1-1; no clear D gene. V gave up 8 bases and J gave up 3 bases, with 19 bases separating them. Germline loops: CDR1 KGHSH, CDR2 LQKENI. CDR3 length: 15 residues.

As concerns this clone: In the same sample, other DNA sequences code for this CDR3. The chain has TRBV9 and TRBJ2-1; TRBD2 matches 8 bases. Germline loops: CDR1 SGDLS, CDR2 YYNGEE. The CDR3 spans 14 residues. After removal of 2 bases from V and 2 bases from J, the junction contained 0 bases not matched to a gene. DNA of the CDR3: TGTGCCAGCAGCGTTAGCGGGACCTACAATGAGCAGTTCTTC. Protein product: CASSVSGTYNEQFF.

The V gene is TRBV25-1, the J gene TRBJ1-1; possibly TRBD1 for D (6 bases). This CDR3 spans 16 amino acids. V lost 3 bases, J lost 3 bases, and 17 bases lay in between. The V gene's germline CDR1 is MGHDK and CDR2 SYGVNS. In DNA form, the CDR3 reads TGTGCCAGCAGTGATAGGGGGACCTCTGGAGACACTGAAGCTTTCTTT. It yields the protein CASSDRGTSGDTEAFF.

This clone was picked up a small number of times. This sample also contains other DNA sequences that code for the same CDR3. The chain has TRBV5-1 and TRBJ1-2; TRBD1 aligns across 7 bases. The CDR3 spans 14 residues. Germline loops: CDR1 SGHRS, CDR2 YFSETQ. Losses at the gene ends were 0 bases for V and 4 bases for J; bases not matched to a gene: 3. The DNA of the CDR3 is TGCGCCAGCAGCTTGGGACAGGGCGGCTATGGCTACACCTTC. Its translation: CASSLGQGGYGYTF. Complete variable domain (other parts from reference TRBV5-1 and TRBJ1-2): KAGVTQTPRYLIKTRGQQVTLSCSPISGHRSVSWYQQTPGQGLQFLFEYFSETQRNKGNFPGRFSGRQFSNSRSEMNVSTLELGDSALYLCASSLGQGGYGYTFGSGTRLTVV.

V is TRBV28 and J is TRBJ1-3; D not certain. V lost 7 bases, J lost 4 bases, and 8 bases lay in between. The germline CDR1 and CDR2 sequences are MDHEN and SYDVKM. The CDR3 sequence is 12 residues long. The CDR3 DNA sequence: TGTGCCAGCAACCCCCCGGGAAACACCATATATTTT. This translates into CASNPPGNTIYF.

J is TRBJ1-1 and V is TRBV12-5; D is undetermined. Trimming took 4 bases from V and 2 from J, leaving 11 bases between them. The CDR3 spans 14 residues. The germline V gene encodes CDR1 LGHNT and CDR2 FRNRAP. The DNA for the CDR3 is TGTGCTAGTGGTTCGGGTGGGCTAAACACTGAAGCTTTCTTT. This sequence encodes CASGSGGLNTEAFF.

This chain links TRBV2 with TRBJ1-4; 7 bases match TRBD1. V lost 8 bases, J lost 8 bases, and 8 bases stayed unmatched. CDR3 size: 13 residues. The germline V gene has CDR1 SNHLY and CDR2 FYNNEI. The DNA for the CDR3 is TGTGCCAGCCAAGAGACAGGGCTCGAAAAACTGTTTTTT. Encoded protein: CASQETGLEKLFF.

The gene calls are TRBV6-5 and TRBJ1-4, with 7 bases lining up with TRBD1. The length of the CDR3 is 14 residues. The V gene end was trimmed by 6 bases and the J gene end by 7 bases; junction bases not matched to a gene: 8. Germline V lookup: CDR1 MNHEY, CDR2 SVGAGI. The CDR3 sequence is CASSPTGIGEKLFF. Here the CDR3 DNA reads TGTGCCAGCAGCCCGACAGGGATAGGTGAAAAACTGTTTTTT.

The chain joins TRBV7-3 to TRBJ2-1; D unclear. There are 13 residues in the CDR3. Germline V lookup: CDR1 SGHTA, CDR2 FQGTGA. Trimming pared 2 bases from V and 4 bases from J, leaving 6 bases between. The CDR3 DNA follows: TGTGCCAGCAGCTTAGATGTTTACAATGAGCAGTTCTTC. This translates into CASSLDVYNEQFF. The full variable domain, completed using reference TRBV7-3 and TRBJ2-1, is GAGVSQTPSNKVTEKGKYVELRCDPISGHTALYWYRQSLGQGPEFLIYFQGTGAADDSGLPNDRFFAVRPEGSVSTLKIQRTERGDSAVYLCASSLDVYNEQFFGPGTRLTVL.

V gene TRBV28 combines with J gene TRBJ2-2, with unresolved D. CDR3 length: 15 residues. V lost 5 bases and J lost 5, with 15 bases in between. Germline values: CDR1 MDHEN, CDR2 SYDVKM. The chain's CDR3 is CASSPIGVQTGELFF. The DNA of the CDR3 is TGTGCCAGCAGTCCCATAGGAGTTCAGACCGGGGAGCTGTTTTTT.

This clone was observed a few times. This CDR3 is also generated by other DNA sequences in the sample. The chain uses TRBV7-9 and TRBJ1-1; TRBD1 might be the D (6 bases). From germline, CDR1 is SEHNR and CDR2 FQNEAQ (reference sequence). This CDR3 is built from 13 residues. V gave up 1 base and J gave up 5 bases, with 8 bases separating them. The CDR3 DNA reads TGTGCCAGCAGCTTAGAGGGGGGGACTGAAGCTTTCTTT. Protein sequence: CASSLEGGTEAFF.